The 24 T cell receptor beta chains in this list originate from one sample, sequenced in a study of CD8+ T cells in alopecia areata. Treatment noted: oral pan-JAK inhibitor, 5-10 mg twice daily. RNA was extracted and reverse transcribed into cDNA as the sequencing template. The data were produced by immunoSEQ multiplex PCR, yet TCRdb's version contains in-frame clones alone and is incomplete. The repertoire includes over 150,000 clones, about 60% of them detected once, and about 14% sits in the top ten. Source: CD4+ T cells sorted from blood, taken at week 24, from a patient treated with tofacitinib. These TCRs come from a human donor with alopecia areata.

The V gene is TRBV30, the J gene TRBJ1-3; tentative D call: TRBD1 (5 bases). CDR1 and CDR2 from the germline V gene are GTSNPN and SVGIG (reference sequence). Trimming pared 4 bases from V and 2 bases from J, leaving 24 bases between. The CDR3 contains 18 residues. The CDR3 nucleotides are TGTGCCTGGAACGGGTCTGGGGCGCAGGCTCTTGCTGGAAACACCATATATTTT. Its protein product is CAWNGSGAQALAGNTIYF.

In the case of this clone: The same CDR3 is also encoded by other DNA sequences in this sample. The CDR3, as DNA: TGCGCCAGCAGCTTGTTTCAAGAGACCCAGTACTTC. Translated: CASSLFQETQYF. The chain carries TRBV5-1 and TRBJ2-5; D ambiguous. The CDR3 contains 12 residues. Deletions cut 1 base from V and 2 bases from J, with 3 bases between. Looked up from germline, CDR1 is SGHRS and CDR2 is YFSETQ.

The rearrangement joins TRBV15 to TRBJ2-5; D is undetermined. The CDR3 runs 14 residues. Germline-derived CDR1 and CDR2 are LNHNV and YYDKDF (reference sequence). V gave up 1 base and J gave up 1 base, with 7 bases separating them. The CDR3 nucleotides are TGTGCCACCAGCAGAGGGCCGAGCCAAGAGACCCAGTACTTC. Amino acid sequence: CATSRGPSQETQYF.

This clone was counted a single time. The rearrangement uses TRBV29-1 and TRBJ2-3; 7 bases agree with TRBD1. CDR1 SQVTM and CDR2 ANQGSEA come from the germline V gene. This CDR3 spans 14 amino acids. V gave up 4 bases and J gave up 0 bases; unmatched junction bases: 4. Written as DNA, the CDR3 is TGCAGCGTTGGAGGGGACAGTAGCACAGATACGCAGTATTTT. It is translated as CSVGGDSSTDTQYF.

V is TRBV6-5 and J is TRBJ2-3; D call uncertain. Germline V gives CDR1 MNHEY, CDR2 SVGAGI. V dropped 6 bases and J dropped 1 base, with 5 bases sitting between them. This CDR3 comprises 12 residues. This chain's CDR3 is CASSQGTDTQYF. The CDR3 DNA follows: TGTGCCAGCAGCCAGGGCACAGATACGCAGTATTTT.

The chain combines TRBV29-1 with TRBJ2-1, with 7 bases fitting TRBD1. The germline V gene encodes CDR1 SQVTM and CDR2 ANQGSEA. The V gene end was trimmed by 5 bases and the J gene end by 7 bases; junction bases not matched to a gene: 8. The CDR3 loop spans 13 amino acids. CDR3 amino acids: CSVRAGGRNEQFF. The DNA for the CDR3 is TGCAGCGTTAGGGCAGGGGGACGGAATGAGCAGTTCTTC.

This clone was observed a few times. The V and J genes are TRBV30 and TRBJ1-1; possibly TRBD1 for D (6 bases). Trimming removed 1 base from V and 7 bases from J, with 19 bases in between. Germline V lookup: CDR1 GTSNPN, CDR2 SVGIG (reference sequence). This CDR3 spans 15 amino acids. CDR3 DNA sequence: TGTGCCTGGAGTGGGCTTCGGCGGGGGCAGGGTGAAGCTTTCTTT. The encoded protein is CAWSGLRRGQGEAFF.

The rearrangement links TRBV14 to TRBJ1-6; 11 bases match TRBD1. Germline-derived CDR1 and CDR2 are SGHDN and FVKESK. V shed 4 bases and J 4 bases; nucleotides not matched to a gene: 6. This CDR3 has 17 residues. This CDR3 reads CASSPRTGGLYNSPLHF. CDR3 DNA: TGTGCCAGCAGCCCCAGGACAGGGGGCTTATATAATTCACCCCTCCACTTT.

Of note for this clone: Other nucleotide sequences in the sample specify the same CDR3. The J gene is TRBJ2-3, the V gene TRBV9; D gene ambiguous. V shed 1 base and J shed 6 bases, with 9 bases lying between them. The germline gives CDR1 SGDLS, CDR2 YYNGEE. The CDR3 loop spans 13 amino acids. CDR3 nucleotides: TGTGCCAGCAGCGTATTCTCGGGTGATACGCAGTATTTT. It encodes CASSVFSGDTQYF.

The chain recombines TRBV10-1 with TRBJ1-2; no definite D call. V was pared by 0 bases and J by 6 bases, with 8 bases between. The length of the CDR3 is 13 residues. Per germline, CDR1 WNHNN and CDR2 SYGVQD (reference sequence). CDR3 residues: CASSESSGNGYTF. The CDR3 DNA follows: TGCGCCAGCAGTGAGTCTTCGGGGAATGGCTACACCTTC.

This chain uses TRBV30 with TRBJ2-1, with 8 nucleotides matching TRBD2. Germline loops: CDR1 GTSNPN, CDR2 SVGIG (reference sequence). V was clipped by 1 base and J by 9 bases; unmatched bases: 14. The length of the CDR3 is 16 residues. The chain's CDR3 is CAWSAGGAGRRGEQFF. Written as DNA, the CDR3 is TGTGCCTGGAGTGCCGGGGGGGCAGGGCGAAGGGGTGAGCAGTTCTTC.

The rearrangement uses TRBV29-1 and TRBJ1-5; D is ambiguous. The CDR3 runs 13 residues. Trimming took 4 bases from V and 4 from J, leaving 11 bases between them. Germline V gene data show CDR1 as SQVTM and CDR2 as ANQGSEA. CDR3 protein: CSVGAGLNQPQHF. The CDR3 region has the DNA TGCAGCGTTGGGGCGGGATTGAATCAGCCCCAGCATTTT.

CDR3 in amino acids: CASSLSGGSYEAFF. The CDR3 DNA sequence: TGTGCCAGCAGTTTATCAGGGGGGTCGTATGAAGCTTTCTTT. The genes are TRBV27 and TRBJ1-1; perhaps TRBD1 as D (6 bases). Germline loops: CDR1 MNHEY, CDR2 SMNVEV (reference sequence). The CDR3 length is 14 residues. Trimming pared 0 bases from V and 7 bases from J, leaving 12 bases between.

This sequence joins TRBV29-1 and TRBJ1-2, with D uncertain. The V end lost 1 base, the J end lost 4 bases, and 7 bases lay between the germline ends. There are 12 residues in the CDR3. In germline, CDR1 is SQVTM, CDR2 ANQGSEA. As DNA, the CDR3 is TGCAGCGTTGAAGCAGGAATCTATGGCTACACCTTC. Its translation: CSVEAGIYGYTF. Together with reference TRBV29-1 and TRBJ1-2, the CDR3 gives the full variable domain: SAVISQKPSRDICQRGTSLTIQCQVDSQVTMMFWYRQQPGQSLTLIATANQGSEATYESGFVIDKFPISRPNLTFSTLTVSNMSPEDSSIYLCSVEAGIYGYTFGSGTRLTVV.

V and J are TRBV5-1 and TRBJ1-2, with D perhaps TRBD1 (6 bases). Germline V gene sequence: CDR1 SGHRS, CDR2 YFSETQ. The CDR3 is made up of 14 amino acids. V was clipped by 4 bases and J by 0 bases, with 10 bases between them. CDR3 loop: CASSKGGTNYGYTF. The CDR3 region has the DNA TGCGCCAGCAGCAAAGGGGGGACTAACTATGGCTACACCTTC.

The chain carries TRBV6-5 and TRBJ1-6; the D gene is possibly TRBD1 (5 bases). Germline assignment: CDR1 MNHEY and CDR2 SVGAGI. V was cut by 8 bases and J by 11 bases, with 13 bases left in between. CDR3 length: 12 amino acids. The CDR3 DNA follows: TGTGCCAGCTCGTGGGGGGATCCACCCCTCCACTTT. This translates into CASSWGDPPLHF.

In nucleotides, the CDR3 is TGTGCCAGCAGCGCTCCCTGGGGAAAACAAGAGACCCAGTACTTC. Encoded protein: CASSAPWGKQETQYF. The chain links TRBV7-9 to TRBJ2-5; the D is unclear. From germline, CDR1 is SEHNR and CDR2 FQNEAQ (reference sequence). Trimming took 5 bases from V and 2 from J, leaving 15 bases between them. The CDR3 runs 15 residues. Full variable domain (missing parts from reference TRBV7-9 and TRBJ2-5): DTGVSQNPRHKITKRGQNVTFRCDPISEHNRLYWYRQTLGQGPEFLTYFQNEAQLEKSRLLSDRFSAERPKGSFSTLEIQRTEQGDSAMYLCASSAPWGKQETQYFGPGTRLLVL.

This clone was picked up a small number of times. The chain joins TRBV18 to TRBJ2-5; D tentatively reads TRBD1 or TRBD2 (6 bases each). Germline assignment: CDR1 KGHSH and CDR2 LQKENI. The CDR3 contains 15 residues. Deletions cut 0 bases from V and 7 bases from J, with 15 bases between. The CDR3 reads CASSPPSQQGGTQYF. The CDR3 nucleotides read TGTGCCAGCTCACCACCATCGCAACAGGGAGGGACCCAGTACTTC. Combining the CDR3 with reference TRBV18 and TRBJ2-5 gives the whole variable domain NAGVMQNPRHLVRRRGQEARLRCSPMKGHSHVYWYRQLPEEGLKFMVYLQKENIIDESGMPKERFSAEFPKEGPSILRIQQVVRGDSAAYFCASSPPSQQGGTQYFGPGTRLLVL.

The chain has TRBV6-1 and TRBJ2-7, with D perhaps matching TRBD1 or TRBD2 (5 bases each). Trimming left V 5 bases short and J 6 bases short, with 11 bases between. The CDR3 is 12 amino acids. Germline loops: CDR1 MNHNS, CDR2 SASEGT. The CDR3 here is CASSPRDGEQYF. CDR3 coding DNA: TGTGCCAGCAGTCCCCGGGACGGCGAGCAGTACTTC.

The chain couples TRBV14 to TRBJ2-7, with D perhaps TRBD1 (7 bases). CDR3 length equals 13 residues. V was shortened by 5 bases and J by 4 bases, with 12 bases between the two germline ends. Germline CDR1 and CDR2: SGHDN and FVKESK. CDR3: CASSYRGGYEQYF. Here the CDR3 DNA reads TGTGCCAGCAGCTACAGGGGAGGATACGAGCAGTACTTC.

The chain uses TRBV7-2 and TRBJ2-7; TRBD2 matches 8 bases. CDR3 length: 14 amino acids. Germline loops: CDR1 SGHTA, CDR2 FQGNSA. With V trimmed by 0 bases and J by 2 bases, 0 bases remained unmatched. The CDR3 region has the DNA TGTGCCAGCAGCTTAGCCGGGGGGGCCTACGAGCAGTACTTC. Translation gives CASSLAGGAYEQYF.

The J gene is TRBJ1-2, the V gene TRBV30; the D is unclear. The CDR3 spans 10 residues. V lost 7 bases and J 4 bases, leaving 7 bases between the germline ends. CDR1 and CDR2 from the germline V gene are GTSNPN and SVGIG (reference sequence). The chain's CDR3 is CALAPYGYTF. The CDR3 coding sequence is TGTGCCTTGGCACCCTATGGCTACACCTTC.

J is TRBJ1-4 and V is TRBV19; D is ambiguous. This CDR3 is built from 13 residues. The ends were cut back, 5 bases at V and 8 bases at J, with 12 bases in the middle. The germline CDR1 and CDR2 sequences are LNHDA and SQIVND (reference sequence). The CDR3 loop is CASSLVGLEKLFF. The CDR3 DNA reads TGTGCCAGTAGTCTAGTTGGACTCGAAAAACTGTTTTTT.

CDR3 sequence reads: CAWGKDEQFF. CDR3 DNA: TGTGCCTGGGGGAAGGATGAGCAGTTCTTC. V is TRBV30 and J is TRBJ2-1; D call uncertain. Germline V gene data show CDR1 as GTSNPN and CDR2 as SVGIG (reference sequence). V was cut by 5 bases and J by 8 bases, with 7 bases left in between. The length of the CDR3 is 10 residues.